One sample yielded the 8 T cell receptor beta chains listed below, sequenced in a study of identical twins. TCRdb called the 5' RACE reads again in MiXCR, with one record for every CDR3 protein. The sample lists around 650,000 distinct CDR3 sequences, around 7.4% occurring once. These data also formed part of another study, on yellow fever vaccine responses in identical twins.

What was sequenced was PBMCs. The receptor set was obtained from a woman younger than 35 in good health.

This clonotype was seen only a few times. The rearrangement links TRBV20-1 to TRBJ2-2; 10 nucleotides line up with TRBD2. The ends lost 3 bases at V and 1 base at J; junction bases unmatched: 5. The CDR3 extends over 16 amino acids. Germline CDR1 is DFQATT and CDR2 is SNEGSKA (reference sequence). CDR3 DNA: TGCAGTGCTAGTGAGCGGGGGGGCGGGAACACCGGGGAGCTGTTTTTT. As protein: CSASERGGGNTGELFF.

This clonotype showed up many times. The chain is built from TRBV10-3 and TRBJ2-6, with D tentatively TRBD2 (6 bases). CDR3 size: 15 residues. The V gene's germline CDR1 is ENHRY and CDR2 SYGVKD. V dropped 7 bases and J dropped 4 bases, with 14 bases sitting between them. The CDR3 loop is CAIKDTAGGANVLTF. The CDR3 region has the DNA TGTGCCATCAAGGACACCGCGGGAGGGGCCAACGTCCTGACTTTC.

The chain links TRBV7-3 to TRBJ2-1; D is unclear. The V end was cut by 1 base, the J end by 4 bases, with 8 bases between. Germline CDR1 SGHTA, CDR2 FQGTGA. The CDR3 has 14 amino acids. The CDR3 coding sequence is TGTGCCAGCAGCTTAAGAGCTGAATACAATGAGCAGTTCTTC. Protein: CASSLRAEYNEQFF. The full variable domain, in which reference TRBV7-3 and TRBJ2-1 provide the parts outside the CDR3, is GAGVSQTPSNKVTEKGKYVELRCDPISGHTALYWYRQSLGQGPEFLIYFQGTGAADDSGLPNDRFFAVRPEGSVSTLKIQRTERGDSAVYLCASSLRAEYNEQFFGPGTRLTVL.

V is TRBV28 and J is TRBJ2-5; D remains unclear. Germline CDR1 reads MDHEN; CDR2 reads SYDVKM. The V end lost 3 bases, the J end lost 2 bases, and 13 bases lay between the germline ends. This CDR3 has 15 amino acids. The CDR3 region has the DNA TGTGCCAGCAGTTTTCGAACAGCCTTACAAGAGACCCAGTACTTC. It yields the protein CASSFRTALQETQYF.

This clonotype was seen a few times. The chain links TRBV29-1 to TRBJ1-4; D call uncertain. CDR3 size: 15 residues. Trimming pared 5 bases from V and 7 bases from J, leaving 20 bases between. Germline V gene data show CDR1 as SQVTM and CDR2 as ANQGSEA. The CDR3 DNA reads TGCAGCGTTTCCCCATCGACGTCCGGGAGTGAAAAACTGTTTTTT. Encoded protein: CSVSPSTSGSEKLFF. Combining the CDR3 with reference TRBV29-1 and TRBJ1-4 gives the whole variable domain SAVISQKPSRDICQRGTSLTIQCQVDSQVTMMFWYRQQPGQSLTLIATANQGSEATYESGFVIDKFPISRPNLTFSTLTVSNMSPEDSSIYLCSVSPSTSGSEKLFFGSGTQLSVL.

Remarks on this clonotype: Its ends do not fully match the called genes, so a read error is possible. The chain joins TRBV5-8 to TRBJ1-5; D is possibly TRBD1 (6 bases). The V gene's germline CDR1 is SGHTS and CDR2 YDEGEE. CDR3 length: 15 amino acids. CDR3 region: CASSSGVAINQPRHF. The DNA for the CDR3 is TGTGCCAGCAGCTCAGGGGTTGCAATTAATCAGCCCCGGCATTTT. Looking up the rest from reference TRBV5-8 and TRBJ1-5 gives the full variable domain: EAGVTQSPTHLIKTRGQQATLRCSPISGHTSVYWYQQALGLGLQFLLWYDEGEERNRGNFPPRFSGRQFPNYSSELNVNALELEDSALYLCASSSGVAINQPRHFGDGTRLSIL.

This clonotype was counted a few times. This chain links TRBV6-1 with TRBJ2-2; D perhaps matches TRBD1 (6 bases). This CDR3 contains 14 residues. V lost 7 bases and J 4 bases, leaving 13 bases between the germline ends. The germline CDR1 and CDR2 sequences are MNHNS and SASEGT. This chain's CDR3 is CASTQRGTTGELFF. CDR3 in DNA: TGTGCCAGCACCCAGAGGGGGACCACCGGGGAGCTGTTTTTT.

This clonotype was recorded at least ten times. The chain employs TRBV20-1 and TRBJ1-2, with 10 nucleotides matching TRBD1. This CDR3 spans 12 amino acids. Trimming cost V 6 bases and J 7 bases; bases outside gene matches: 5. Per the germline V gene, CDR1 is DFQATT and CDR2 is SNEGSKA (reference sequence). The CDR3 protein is CSALDRGLGYTF. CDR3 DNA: TGCAGTGCCCTCGACAGGGGGCTTGGCTACACCTTC.